This TCR beta chain comes out of a study of blood T cell repertoires in COVID-19. Overall study: The study drew acute and convalescent COVID-19 samples from the United States, Italy and Spain. PBMCs, B-cell-depleted T cells, or T cells were the source of the cDNA or gDNA that made up the material.

V gave up 2 bases and J gave up 0 bases; unmatched junction bases: 1. The CDR3 consists of 15 residues. The germline V gene encodes CDR1 SGHTA and CDR2 FQGNSA. Under the authors' procedure: Cell counts per sample came from amplifying reference gene primers. Repertoires were generated with immunoSEQ multiplex PCR, while TCRdb's copy carries only in-frame clones and drops some. V, J and clone size derive from that table, while D and trimming were established from the DNA sequence. The sample has 250,000 to 350,000 clones; about 86% are singletons. Sequencing was performed on peripheral blood. This sequence originates from a woman between 50 and 59 years old with acute or convalescent COVID-19. The V gene is TRBV7-2, the J gene TRBJ2-1; 7 bases are shared with TRBD2. CDR3 residues: CASSLSGVSYNEQFF. In DNA, the CDR3 is TGTGCCAGCAGCTTAAGCGGGGTCTCCTACAATGAGCAGTTCTTC. The whole variable domain, filled in from reference TRBV7-2 and TRBJ2-1, reads GAGVSQSPSNKVTEKGKDVELRCDPISGHTALYWYRQSLGQGLEFLIYFQGNSAPDKSGLPSDRFSAERTGGSVSTLTIQRTQQEDSAVYLCASSLSGVSYNEQFFGPGTRLTVL.